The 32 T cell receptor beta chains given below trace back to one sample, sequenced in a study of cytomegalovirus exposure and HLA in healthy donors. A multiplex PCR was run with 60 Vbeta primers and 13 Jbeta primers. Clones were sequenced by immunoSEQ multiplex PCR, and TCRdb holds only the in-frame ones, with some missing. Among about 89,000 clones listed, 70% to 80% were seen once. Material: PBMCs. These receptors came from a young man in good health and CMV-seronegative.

CDR3 sequence: CASSPGQERNGYTF. The DNA of the CDR3 is TGTGCCAGCTCACCGGGGCAGGAGAGGAATGGCTACACCTTC. This chain links TRBV18 with TRBJ1-2; tentatively, D is TRBD1 (5 bases). CDR1 KGHSH and CDR2 LQKENI come from the germline V gene. This CDR3 has 14 amino acids. Between the trimmed V and J ends, which lost 3 bases and 6 bases, there was a span of 14 bases.

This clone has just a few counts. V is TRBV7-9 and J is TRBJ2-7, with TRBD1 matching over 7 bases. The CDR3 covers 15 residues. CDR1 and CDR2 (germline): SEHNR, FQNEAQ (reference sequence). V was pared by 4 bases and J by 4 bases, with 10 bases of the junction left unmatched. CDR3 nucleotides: TGTGCCAGCAGCTGGGCCCTCGGGACAGAGTACGAGCAGTACTTC. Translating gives CASSWALGTEYEQYF.

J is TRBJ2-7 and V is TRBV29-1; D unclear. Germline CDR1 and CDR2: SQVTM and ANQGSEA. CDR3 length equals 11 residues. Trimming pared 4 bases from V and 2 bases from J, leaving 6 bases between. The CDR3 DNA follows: TGCAGCGTTGCGAGAGCCTACGAGCAGTACTTC. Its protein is CSVARAYEQYF.

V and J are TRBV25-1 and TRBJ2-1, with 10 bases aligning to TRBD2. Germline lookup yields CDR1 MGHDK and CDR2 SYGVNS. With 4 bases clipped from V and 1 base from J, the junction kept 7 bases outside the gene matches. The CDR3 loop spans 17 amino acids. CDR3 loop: CASSGLAGVRSYNEQFF. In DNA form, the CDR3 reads TGTGCCAGCAGTGGCCTAGCGGGAGTAAGGTCCTACAATGAGCAGTTCTTC.

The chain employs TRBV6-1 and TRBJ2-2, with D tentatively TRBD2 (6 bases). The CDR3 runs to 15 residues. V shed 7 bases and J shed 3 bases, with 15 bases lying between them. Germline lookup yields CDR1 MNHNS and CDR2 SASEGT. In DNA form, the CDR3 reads TGTGCCAGCAAGGAGGTCCGGAGGGACACCGGGGAGCTGTTTTTT. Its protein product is CASKEVRRDTGELFF.

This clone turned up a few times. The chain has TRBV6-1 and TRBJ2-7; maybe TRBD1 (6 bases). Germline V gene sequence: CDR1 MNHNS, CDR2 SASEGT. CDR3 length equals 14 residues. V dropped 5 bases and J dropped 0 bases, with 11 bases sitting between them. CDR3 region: CASSLRGFSYEQYF. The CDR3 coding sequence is TGTGCCAGCAGTCTCAGGGGATTCTCCTACGAGCAGTACTTC.

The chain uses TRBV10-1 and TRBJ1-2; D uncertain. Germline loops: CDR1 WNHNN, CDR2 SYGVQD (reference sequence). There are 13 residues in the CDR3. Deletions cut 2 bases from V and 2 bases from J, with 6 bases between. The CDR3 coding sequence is TGCGCCAGCAGTGAGAACAGCAACTATGGCTACACCTTC. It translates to CASSENSNYGYTF.

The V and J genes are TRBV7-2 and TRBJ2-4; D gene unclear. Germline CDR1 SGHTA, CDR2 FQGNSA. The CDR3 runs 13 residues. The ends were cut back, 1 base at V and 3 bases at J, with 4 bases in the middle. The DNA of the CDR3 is TGTGCCAGCAGCTTAGATATCAAAAACATTCAGTACTTC. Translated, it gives CASSLDIKNIQYF.

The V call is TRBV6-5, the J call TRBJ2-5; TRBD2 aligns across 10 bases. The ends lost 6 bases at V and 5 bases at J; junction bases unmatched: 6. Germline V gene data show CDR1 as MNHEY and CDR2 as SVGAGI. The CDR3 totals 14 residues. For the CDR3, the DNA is TGTGCCAGCAGACGCAAAGCGGGAGGGGAGACCCAGTACTTC. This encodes CASRRKAGGETQYF.

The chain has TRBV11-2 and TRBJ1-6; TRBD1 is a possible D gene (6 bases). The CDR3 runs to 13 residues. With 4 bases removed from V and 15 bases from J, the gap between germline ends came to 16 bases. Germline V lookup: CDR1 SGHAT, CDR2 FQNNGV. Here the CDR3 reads CASSSAQGGHLHF. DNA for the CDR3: TGTGCCAGCAGCTCCGCCCAAGGGGGACACCTCCACTTT.

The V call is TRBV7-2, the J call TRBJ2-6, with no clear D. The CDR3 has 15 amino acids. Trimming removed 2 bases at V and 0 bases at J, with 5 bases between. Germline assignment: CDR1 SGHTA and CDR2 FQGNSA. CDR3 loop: CASSLWSSGANVLTF. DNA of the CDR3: TGTGCCAGCAGCTTATGGAGCTCTGGGGCCAACGTCCTGACTTTC.

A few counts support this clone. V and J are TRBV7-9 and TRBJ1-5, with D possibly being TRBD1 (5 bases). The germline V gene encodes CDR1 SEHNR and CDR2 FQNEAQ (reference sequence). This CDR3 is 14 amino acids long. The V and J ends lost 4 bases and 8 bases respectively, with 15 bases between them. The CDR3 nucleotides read TGTGCCAGCAGCTCTACCAGGGAGGTTGAGCCCCAGCATTTT. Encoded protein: CASSSTREVEPQHF. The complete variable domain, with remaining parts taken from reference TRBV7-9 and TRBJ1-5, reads DTGVSQNPRHKITKRGQNVTFRCDPISEHNRLYWYRQTLGQGPEFLTYFQNEAQLEKSRLLSDRFSAERPKGSFSTLEIQRTEQGDSAMYLCASSSTREVEPQHFGDGTRLSIL.

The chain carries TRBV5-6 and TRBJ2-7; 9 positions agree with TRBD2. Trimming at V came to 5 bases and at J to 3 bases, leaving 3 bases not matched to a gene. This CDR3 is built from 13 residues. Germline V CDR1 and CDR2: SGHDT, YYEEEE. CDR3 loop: CASRARGGYEQYF. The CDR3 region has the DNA TGTGCCAGCAGGGCGCGGGGGGGCTACGAGCAGTACTTC.

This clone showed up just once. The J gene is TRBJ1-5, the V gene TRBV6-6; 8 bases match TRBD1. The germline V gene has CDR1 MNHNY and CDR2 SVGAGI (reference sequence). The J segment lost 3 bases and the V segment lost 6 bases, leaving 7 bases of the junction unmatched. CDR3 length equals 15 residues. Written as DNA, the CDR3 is TGTGCCAGCAGAAACCCAGGGGGCTCCAATCAGCCCCAGCATTTT. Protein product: CASRNPGGSNQPQHF.

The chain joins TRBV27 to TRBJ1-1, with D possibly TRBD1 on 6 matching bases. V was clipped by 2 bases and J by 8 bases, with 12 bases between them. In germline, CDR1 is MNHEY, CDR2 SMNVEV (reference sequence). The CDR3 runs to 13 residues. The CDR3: CASSLALGTEAFF. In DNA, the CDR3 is TGTGCCAGCAGTTTAGCGCTAGGGACAGAAGCTTTCTTT.

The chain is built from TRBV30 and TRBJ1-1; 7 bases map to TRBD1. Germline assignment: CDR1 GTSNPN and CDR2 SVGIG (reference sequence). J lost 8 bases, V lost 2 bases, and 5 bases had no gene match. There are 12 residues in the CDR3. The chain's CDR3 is CAWSPGQHEAFF. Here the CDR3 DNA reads TGTGCCTGGAGTCCGGGACAGCACGAAGCTTTCTTT.

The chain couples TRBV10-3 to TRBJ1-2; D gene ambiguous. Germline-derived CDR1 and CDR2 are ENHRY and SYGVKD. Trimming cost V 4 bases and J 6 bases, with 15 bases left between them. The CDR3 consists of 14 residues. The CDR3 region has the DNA TGTGCCATCAGTGGGACTTTAGGGCGGGATGGCTACACCTTC. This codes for CAISGTLGRDGYTF.

The CDR3 DNA sequence: TGTGCCAGCAGTGACCCCGACAGAAGCACTGAAGCTTTCTTT. The encoded protein is CASSDPDRSTEAFF. The V gene is TRBV6-4, the J gene TRBJ1-1; perhaps TRBD1 as D (5 bases). The CDR3 covers 14 residues. Trimming took 2 bases from V and 4 from J, leaving 11 bases between them. Germline CDR1 MRHNA, CDR2 SNTAGT.

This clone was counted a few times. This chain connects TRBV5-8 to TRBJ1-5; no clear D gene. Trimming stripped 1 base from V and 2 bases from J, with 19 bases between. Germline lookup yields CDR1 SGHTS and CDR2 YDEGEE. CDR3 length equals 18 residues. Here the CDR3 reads CASSLRPGSVVGNQPQHF. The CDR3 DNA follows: TGTGCCAGCAGCTTGCGCCCAGGTAGCGTTGTCGGCAATCAGCCCCAGCATTTT.

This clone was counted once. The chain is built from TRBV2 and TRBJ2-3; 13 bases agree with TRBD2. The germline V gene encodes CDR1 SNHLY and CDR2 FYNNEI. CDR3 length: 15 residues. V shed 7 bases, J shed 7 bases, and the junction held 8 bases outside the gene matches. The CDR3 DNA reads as TGTGCCAGCAAAAGGACTAGCGGGAGTTTGAATACGCAGTATTTT. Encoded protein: CASKRTSGSLNTQYF.

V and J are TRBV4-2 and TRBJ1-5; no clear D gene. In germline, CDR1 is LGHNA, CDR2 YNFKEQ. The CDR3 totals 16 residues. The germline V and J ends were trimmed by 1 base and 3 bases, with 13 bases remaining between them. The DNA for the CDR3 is TGTGCCAGCAGCCAAGCCTCACAGCTAAACAATCAGCCCCAGCATTTT. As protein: CASSQASQLNNQPQHF.

CDR3 nucleotides: TGTGCCAGCAGTGAATTTGGGGGCATGAATGAAAAACTGTTTTTT. Amino acid sequence: CASSEFGGMNEKLFF. The gene calls are TRBV6-1 and TRBJ1-4; the D gene is possibly TRBD1 (6 bases). CDR1 and CDR2 (germline): MNHNS, SASEGT. This CDR3 spans 15 amino acids. Trimming took off 2 bases at V and 5 bases at J, with 12 bases between the two ends.

The CDR3 nucleotides are TGTGCCAGCAGTGAAGCTTCGGTTGGGGGGTGGAACACTGAAGCTTTCTTT. Translation: CASSEASVGGWNTEAFF. V gene TRBV6-1 combines with J gene TRBJ1-1; maybe TRBD1 (5 bases). The CDR3 runs 17 residues. Germline V CDR1 and CDR2: MNHNS, SASEGT. Between the trimmed V and J ends, which lost 0 bases and 1 base, there was a span of 15 bases.

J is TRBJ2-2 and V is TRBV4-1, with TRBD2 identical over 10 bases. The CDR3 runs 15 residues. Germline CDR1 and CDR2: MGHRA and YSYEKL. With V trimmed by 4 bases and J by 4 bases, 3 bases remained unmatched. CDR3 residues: CASSRGLASTGELFF. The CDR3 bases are TGCGCCAGCAGCCGGGGACTAGCGAGCACCGGGGAGCTGTTTTTT.

The CDR3, as DNA: TGTGCCAGCAGCTTAGGTCTAGAGCGCGAGCAGTACTTC. Amino acids: CASSLGLEREQYF. The genes are TRBV11-3 and TRBJ2-5; D gene unclear. The J call is doubtful: the DNA matches TRBJ2-7 better. The germline V gene has CDR1 SGHNT and CDR2 YENEEA. The CDR3 loop spans 13 amino acids.

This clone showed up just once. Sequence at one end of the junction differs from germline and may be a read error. DNA of the CDR3: TGTGCCATCAGTGGGAGCGGGAGGGGCACAGATACGCAGTATTTT. Amino acid sequence: CAISGSGRGTDTQYF. The chain carries TRBV6-1 and TRBJ2-3; 10 positions match TRBD2. The CDR3 runs to 15 residues. CDR1 is MNHNS, CDR2 SASEGT, per germline.

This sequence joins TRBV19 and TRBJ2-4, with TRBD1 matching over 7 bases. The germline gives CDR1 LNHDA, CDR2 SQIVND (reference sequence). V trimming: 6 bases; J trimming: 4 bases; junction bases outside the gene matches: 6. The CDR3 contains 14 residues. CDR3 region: CASSHRGGKNIQYF. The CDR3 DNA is TGTGCCAGTAGCCACAGGGGCGGAAAAAACATTCAGTACTTC.

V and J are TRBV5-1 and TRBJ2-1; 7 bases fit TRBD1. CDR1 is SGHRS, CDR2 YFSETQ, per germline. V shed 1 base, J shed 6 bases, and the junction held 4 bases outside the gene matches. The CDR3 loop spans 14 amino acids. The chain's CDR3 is CASSLSGTANEQFF. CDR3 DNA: TGCGCCAGCAGCTTGTCGGGGACAGCCAATGAGCAGTTCTTC.

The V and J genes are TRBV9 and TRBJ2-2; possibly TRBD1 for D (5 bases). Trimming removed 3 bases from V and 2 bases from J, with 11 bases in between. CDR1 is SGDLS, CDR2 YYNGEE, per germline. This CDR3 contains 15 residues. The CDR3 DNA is TGTGCCAGCAGCGGGGTTCAGGGTAACACCGGGGAGCTGTTTTTT. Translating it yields CASSGVQGNTGELFF.

CDR3 amino acids: CASSQSGNSYEQYF. The CDR3 region has the DNA TGTGCCAGCAGCCAAAGCGGCAACTCCTACGAGCAGTACTTC. This chain connects TRBV4-2 to TRBJ2-7, with a possible D match to TRBD2 (5 bases). Germline V gene sequence: CDR1 LGHNA, CDR2 YNFKEQ. Trimming removed 2 bases from V and 0 bases from J, with 8 bases in between. The CDR3 totals 14 residues.

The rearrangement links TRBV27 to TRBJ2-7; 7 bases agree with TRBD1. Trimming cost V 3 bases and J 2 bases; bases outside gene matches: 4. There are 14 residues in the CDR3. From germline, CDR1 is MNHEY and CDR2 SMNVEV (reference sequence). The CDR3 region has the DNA TGTGCCAGCAGTTTTACAGGGGTTGCCTACGAGCAGTACTTC. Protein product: CASSFTGVAYEQYF.

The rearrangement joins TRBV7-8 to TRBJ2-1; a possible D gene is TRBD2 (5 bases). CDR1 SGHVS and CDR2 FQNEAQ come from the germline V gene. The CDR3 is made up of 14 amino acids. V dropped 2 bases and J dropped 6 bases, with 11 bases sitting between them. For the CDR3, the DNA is TGTGCCAGCAGCTTACGAGCGGCTCCCAATGAGCAGTTCTTC. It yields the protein CASSLRAAPNEQFF.